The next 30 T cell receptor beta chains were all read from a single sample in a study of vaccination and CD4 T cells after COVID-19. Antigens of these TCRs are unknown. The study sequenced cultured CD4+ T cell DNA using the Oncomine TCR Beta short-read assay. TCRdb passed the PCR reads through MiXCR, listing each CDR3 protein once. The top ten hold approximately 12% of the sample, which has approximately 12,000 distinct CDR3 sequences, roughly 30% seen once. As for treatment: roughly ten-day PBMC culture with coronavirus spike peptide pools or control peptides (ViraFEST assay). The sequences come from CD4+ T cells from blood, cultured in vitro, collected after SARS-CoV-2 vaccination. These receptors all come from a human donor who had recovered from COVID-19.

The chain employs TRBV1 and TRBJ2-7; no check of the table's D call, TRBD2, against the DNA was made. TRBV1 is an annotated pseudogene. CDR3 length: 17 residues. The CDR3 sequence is CTSSPKLLAGDSYEQYF. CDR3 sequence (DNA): TGCACCAGCAGCCCCAAGTTGTTAGCGGGAGATTCCTACGAGCAGTACTTC.

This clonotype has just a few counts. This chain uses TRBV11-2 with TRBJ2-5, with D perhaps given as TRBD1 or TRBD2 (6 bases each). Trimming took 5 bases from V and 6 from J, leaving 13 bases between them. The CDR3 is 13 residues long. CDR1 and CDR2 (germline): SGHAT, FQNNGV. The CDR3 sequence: CASSARGVKTQYF. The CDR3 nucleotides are TGTGCCAGCAGCGCTAGGGGGGTTAAGACCCAGTACTTC.

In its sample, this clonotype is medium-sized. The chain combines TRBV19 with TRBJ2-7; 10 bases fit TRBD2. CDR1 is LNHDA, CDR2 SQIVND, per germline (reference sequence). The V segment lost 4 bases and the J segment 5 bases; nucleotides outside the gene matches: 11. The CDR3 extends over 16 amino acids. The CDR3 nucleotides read TGTGCCAGTAGTAGGTCTAGCGGGAGTGGCGGAAACGAGCAGTACTTC. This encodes CASSRSSGSGGNEQYF.

The CDR3 sequence is CASSLVGTGAHKTQYF. The CDR3 DNA sequence: TGTGCCAGCAGCTTGGTCGGGACAGGGGCCCACAAGACCCAGTACTTC. The V gene is TRBV5-4, the J gene TRBJ2-5, with 10 bases fitting TRBD1. The germline V gene encodes CDR1 SGHNT and CDR2 YYREEE (reference sequence). After removal of 0 bases from V and 6 bases from J, the junction contained 8 bases not matched to a gene. This CDR3 contains 16 residues.

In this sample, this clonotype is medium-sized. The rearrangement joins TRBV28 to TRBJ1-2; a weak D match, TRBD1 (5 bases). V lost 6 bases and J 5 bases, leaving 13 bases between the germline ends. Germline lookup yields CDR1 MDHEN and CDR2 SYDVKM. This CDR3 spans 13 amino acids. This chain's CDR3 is CASRPRDVYGYTF. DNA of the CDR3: TGTGCCAGCAGACCCCGGGACGTATATGGCTACACCTTC.

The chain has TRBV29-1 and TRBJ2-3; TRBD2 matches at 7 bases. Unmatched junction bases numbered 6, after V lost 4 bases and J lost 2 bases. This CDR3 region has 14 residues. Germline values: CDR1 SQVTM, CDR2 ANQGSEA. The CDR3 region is CSVGEGRATDTQYF. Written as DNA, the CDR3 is TGCAGCGTTGGGGAGGGCAGGGCCACAGATACGCAGTATTTT.

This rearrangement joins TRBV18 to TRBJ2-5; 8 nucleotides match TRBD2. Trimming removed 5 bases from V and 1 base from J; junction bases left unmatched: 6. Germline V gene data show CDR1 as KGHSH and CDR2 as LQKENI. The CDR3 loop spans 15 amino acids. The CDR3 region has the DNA TGTGCCAGCTCAGCGAGCGGGGGCCCCCAAGAGACCCAGTACTTC. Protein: CASSASGGPQETQYF.

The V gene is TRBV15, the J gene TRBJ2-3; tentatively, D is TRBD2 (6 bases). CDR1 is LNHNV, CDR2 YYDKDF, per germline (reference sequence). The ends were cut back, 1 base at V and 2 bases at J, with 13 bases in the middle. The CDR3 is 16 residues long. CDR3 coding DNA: TGTGCCACCAGCAGAGGAGGGCGGGGAGACACAGATACGCAGTATTTT. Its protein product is CATSRGGRGDTDTQYF.

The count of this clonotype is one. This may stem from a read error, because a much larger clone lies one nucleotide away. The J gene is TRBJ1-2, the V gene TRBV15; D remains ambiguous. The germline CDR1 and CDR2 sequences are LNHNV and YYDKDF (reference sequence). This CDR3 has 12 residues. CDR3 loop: CATSGEQYGYTF. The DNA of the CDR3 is TGTGCCACCAGCGGAGAACAGTATGGCTACACCTTC.

CDR3 residues: CASSYSGGPRGNTIYF. In nucleotides, the CDR3 is TGTGCCAGCAGTTACTCGGGTGGGCCGCGAGGAAACACCATATATTTT. This chain uses TRBV6-5 with TRBJ1-3; D remains unclear. The V end lost 0 bases, the J end lost 4 bases, and 13 bases lay between the germline ends. The CDR3 is 16 residues long. CDR1 and CDR2 from the germline V gene are MNHEY and SVGAGI.

CDR3 amino acids: CASGRGVRVLTYETQYF. The CDR3 DNA is TGTGCCAGCGGTCGGGGGGTGAGGGTTCTAACTTATGAGACCCAGTACTTC. The genes are TRBV6-1 and TRBJ2-5, with 7 bases fitting TRBD2. V shed 8 bases, J shed 5 bases, and the junction held 20 bases outside the gene matches. Per germline, CDR1 MNHNS and CDR2 SASEGT. CDR3 length equals 17 residues.

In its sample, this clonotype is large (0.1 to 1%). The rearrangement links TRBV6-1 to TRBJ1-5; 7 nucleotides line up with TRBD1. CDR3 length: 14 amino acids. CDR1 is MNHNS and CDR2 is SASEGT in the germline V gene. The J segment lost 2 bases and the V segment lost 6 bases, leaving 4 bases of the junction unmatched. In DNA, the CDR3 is TGTGCCAGCAGACCCAGGGGGGGCAATCAGCCCCAGCATTTT. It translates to CASRPRGGNQPQHF.

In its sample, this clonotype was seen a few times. The CDR3 sequence: CASSLPIPGTASYGYTF. The DNA of the CDR3 is TGTGCCAGCTCACTACCGATTCCCGGGACAGCTTCCTATGGCTACACCTTC. V usage is TRBV18 and J usage is TRBJ1-2, with TRBD1 matching over 7 bases. Germline assignment: CDR1 KGHSH and CDR2 LQKENI. The CDR3 sequence is 17 residues long. V trimming: 4 bases; J trimming: 4 bases; junction bases outside the gene matches: 15. Together with reference TRBV18 and TRBJ1-2, the CDR3 gives the full variable domain: NAGVMQNPRHLVRRRGQEARLRCSPMKGHSHVYWYRQLPEEGLKFMVYLQKENIIDESGMPKERFSAEFPKEGPSILRIQQVVRGDSAAYFCASSLPIPGTASYGYTFGSGTRLTVV.

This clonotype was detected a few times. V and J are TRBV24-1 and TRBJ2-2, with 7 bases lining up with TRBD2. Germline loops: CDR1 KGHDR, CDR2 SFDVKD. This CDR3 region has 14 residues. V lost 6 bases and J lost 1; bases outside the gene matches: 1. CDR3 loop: CATSRGRNTGELFF. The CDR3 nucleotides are TGTGCCACCAGTCGCGGGAGGAACACCGGGGAGCTGTTTTTT.

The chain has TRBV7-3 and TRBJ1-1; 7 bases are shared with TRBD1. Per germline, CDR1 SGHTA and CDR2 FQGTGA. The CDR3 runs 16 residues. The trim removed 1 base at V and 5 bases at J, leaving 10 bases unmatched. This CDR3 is CASSLNKGRGATEAFF. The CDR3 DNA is TGTGCCAGCAGCTTAAACAAGGGCAGGGGGGCTACTGAAGCTTTCTTT.

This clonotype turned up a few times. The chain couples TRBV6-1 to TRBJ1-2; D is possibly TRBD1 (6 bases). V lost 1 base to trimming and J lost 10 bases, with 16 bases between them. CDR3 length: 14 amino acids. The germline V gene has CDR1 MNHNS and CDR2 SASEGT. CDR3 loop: CASSEDPNREHYTF. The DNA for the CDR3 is TGTGCCAGCAGTGAAGACCCTAACAGGGAGCACTACACCTTC.

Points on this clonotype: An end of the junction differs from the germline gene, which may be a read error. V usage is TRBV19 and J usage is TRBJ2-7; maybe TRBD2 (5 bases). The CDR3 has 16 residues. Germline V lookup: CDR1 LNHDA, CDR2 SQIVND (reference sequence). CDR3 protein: CASSIDLRGASNEQYF. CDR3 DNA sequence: TGTGCCAGTAGTATAGATCTTCGGGGAGCCTCCAACGAGCAGTACTTC.

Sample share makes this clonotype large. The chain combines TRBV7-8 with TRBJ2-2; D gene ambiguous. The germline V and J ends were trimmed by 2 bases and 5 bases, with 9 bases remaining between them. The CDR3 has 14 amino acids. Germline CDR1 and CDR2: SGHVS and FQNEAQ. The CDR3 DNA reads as TGTGCCAGCAGCTTAAGGGTAGCAACCGGGGAGCTGTTTTTT. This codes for CASSLRVATGELFF.

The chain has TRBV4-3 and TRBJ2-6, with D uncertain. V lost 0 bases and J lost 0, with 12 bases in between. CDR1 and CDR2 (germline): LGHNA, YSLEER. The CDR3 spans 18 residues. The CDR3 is CASSQEGVGRSGANVLTF. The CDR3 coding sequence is TGCGCCAGCAGCCAAGAGGGTGTCGGTCGCTCTGGGGCCAACGTCCTGACTTTC.

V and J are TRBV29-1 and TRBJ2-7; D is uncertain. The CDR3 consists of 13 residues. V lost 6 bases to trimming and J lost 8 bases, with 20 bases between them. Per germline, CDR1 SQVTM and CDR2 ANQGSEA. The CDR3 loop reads CSVQLWTPLQQYF. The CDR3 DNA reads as TGCAGCGTACAACTTTGGACCCCTTTGCAGCAGTACTTC.

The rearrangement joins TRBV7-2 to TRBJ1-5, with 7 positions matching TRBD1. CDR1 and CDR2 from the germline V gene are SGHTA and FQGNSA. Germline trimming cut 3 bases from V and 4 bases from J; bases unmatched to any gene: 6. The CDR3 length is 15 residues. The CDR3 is CASSLTGSVNQPQHF. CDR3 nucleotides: TGTGCCAGCAGCTTGACAGGGTCGGTGAATCAGCCCCAGCATTTT. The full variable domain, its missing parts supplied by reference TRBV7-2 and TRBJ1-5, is GAGVSQSPSNKVTEKGKDVELRCDPISGHTALYWYRQSLGQGLEFLIYFQGNSAPDKSGLPSDRFSAERTGGSVSTLTIQRTQQEDSAVYLCASSLTGSVNQPQHFGDGTRLSIL.

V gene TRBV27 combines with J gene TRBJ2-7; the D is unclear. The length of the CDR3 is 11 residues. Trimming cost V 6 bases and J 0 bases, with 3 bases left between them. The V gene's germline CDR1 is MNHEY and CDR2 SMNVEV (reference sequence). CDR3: CASSSSYEQYF. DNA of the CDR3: TGTGCCAGCAGCTCCTCCTACGAGCAGTACTTC.

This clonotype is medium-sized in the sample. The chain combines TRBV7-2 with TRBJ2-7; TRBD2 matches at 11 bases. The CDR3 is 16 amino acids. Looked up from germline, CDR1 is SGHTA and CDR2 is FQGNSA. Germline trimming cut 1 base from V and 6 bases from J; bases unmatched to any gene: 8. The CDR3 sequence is CASSLGTSGRQSEQYF. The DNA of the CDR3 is TGTGCCAGCAGCTTAGGAACTAGCGGGAGACAATCCGAGCAGTACTTC. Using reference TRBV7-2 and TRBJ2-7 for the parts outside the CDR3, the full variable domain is GAGVSQSPSNKVTEKGKDVELRCDPISGHTALYWYRQSLGQGLEFLIYFQGNSAPDKSGLPSDRFSAERTGGSVSTLTIQRTQQEDSAVYLCASSLGTSGRQSEQYFGPGTRLTVT.

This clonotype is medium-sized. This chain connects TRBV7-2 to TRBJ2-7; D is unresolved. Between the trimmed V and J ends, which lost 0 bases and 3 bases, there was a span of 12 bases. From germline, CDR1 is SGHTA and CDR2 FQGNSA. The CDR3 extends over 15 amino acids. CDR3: CASSLAGGTVYEQYF. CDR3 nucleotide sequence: TGTGCCAGCAGCTTAGCGGGTGGTACGGTCTACGAGCAGTACTTC.

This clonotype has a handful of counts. In nucleotides, the CDR3 is TGTGCCACCAGCAGACCGACGCCCTACGAGCAGTACTTC. It is translated as CATSRPTPYEQYF. The chain couples TRBV15 to TRBJ2-7; unclear D gene. Germline-derived CDR1 and CDR2 are LNHNV and YYDKDF (reference sequence). The CDR3 loop spans 13 amino acids. Trimming cost V 2 bases and J 2 bases, with 7 bases left between them.

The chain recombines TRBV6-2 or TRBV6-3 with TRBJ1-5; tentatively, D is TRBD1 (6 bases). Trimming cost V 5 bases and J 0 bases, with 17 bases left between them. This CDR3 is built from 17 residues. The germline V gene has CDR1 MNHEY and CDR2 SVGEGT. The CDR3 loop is CASSRVGQIYSNQPQHF. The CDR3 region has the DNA TGTGCCAGCAGTCGCGTCGGACAGATATATAGCAATCAGCCCCAGCATTTT.

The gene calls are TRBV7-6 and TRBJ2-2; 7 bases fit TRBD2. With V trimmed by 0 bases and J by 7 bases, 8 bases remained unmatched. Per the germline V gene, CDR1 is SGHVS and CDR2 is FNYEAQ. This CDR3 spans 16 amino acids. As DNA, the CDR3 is TGTGCCAGCAGCTTAGCTGTGACTAGCTTACTCGGGGAGCTGTTTTTT. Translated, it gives CASSLAVTSLLGELFF.

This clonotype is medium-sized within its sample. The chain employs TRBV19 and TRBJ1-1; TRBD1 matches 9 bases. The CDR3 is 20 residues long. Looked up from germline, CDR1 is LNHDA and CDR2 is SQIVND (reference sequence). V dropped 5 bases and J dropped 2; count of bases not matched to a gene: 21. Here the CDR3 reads CASSVSLGTLGTGRNTEAFF. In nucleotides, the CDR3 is TGTGCCAGTAGTGTAAGCCTTGGGACCCTCGGGACAGGGCGAAACACTGAAGCTTTCTTT.

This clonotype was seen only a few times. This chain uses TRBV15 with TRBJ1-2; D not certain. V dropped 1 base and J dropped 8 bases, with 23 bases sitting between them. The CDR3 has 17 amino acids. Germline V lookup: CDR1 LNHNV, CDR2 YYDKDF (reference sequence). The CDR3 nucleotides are TGTGCCACCAGCAGAGGAGGCGGCGGGGAAGCATCGAGGGGCTACACCTTC. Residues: CATSRGGGGEASRGYTF.

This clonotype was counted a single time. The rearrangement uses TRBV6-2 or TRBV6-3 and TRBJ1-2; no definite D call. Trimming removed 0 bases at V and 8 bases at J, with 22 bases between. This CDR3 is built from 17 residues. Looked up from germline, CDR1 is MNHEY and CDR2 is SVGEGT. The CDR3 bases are TGTGCCAGCAGTTACTCTTGGGCGTCAGACCCCCGTGGCGGCTACACCTTC. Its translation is CASSYSWASDPRGGYTF.